Reported below is one TCR beta chain. Deep was the level used in running the assay. In the original processing: Filtering was not the same, since immunoSEQ gave junction-only sequences without quality scores. Profiled with immunoSEQ multiplex PCR; TCRdb holds only in-frame clones, not every one. Clone size and the V and J calls come from that table; the DNA yielded D and trimming. The repertoire holds approximately 530,000 clones, roughly 95% seen once, with approximately 0.067% in the top ten. The data stem from a study of shared clonotypes between healthy human individuals. Germline values: CDR1 SGDLS, CDR2 YYNGEE. The CDR3 runs to 12 residues. V was clipped by 0 bases and J by 3 bases, with 1 base between them.

Input material: naive CD4+ T cells sorted from blood. Subset meaning: CD45RA+ positively selected. The chain is built from TRBV9 and TRBJ1-3; the D is unclear. This sequence was found in a woman aged 30 to 39 in good health. Written as DNA, the CDR3 is TGTGCCAGCAGCGTAGATGGAAACACCATATATTTT. It is translated as CASSVDGNTIYF.